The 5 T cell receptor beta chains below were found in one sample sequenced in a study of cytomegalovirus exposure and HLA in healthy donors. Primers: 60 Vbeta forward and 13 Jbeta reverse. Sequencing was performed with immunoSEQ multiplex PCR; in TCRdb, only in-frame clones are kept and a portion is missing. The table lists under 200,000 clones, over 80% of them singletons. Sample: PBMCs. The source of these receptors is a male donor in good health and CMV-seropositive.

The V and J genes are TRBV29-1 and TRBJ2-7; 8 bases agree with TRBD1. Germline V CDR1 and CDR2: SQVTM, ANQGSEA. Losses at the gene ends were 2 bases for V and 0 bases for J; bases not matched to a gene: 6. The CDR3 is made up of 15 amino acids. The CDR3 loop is CSVESDRGPSYEQYF. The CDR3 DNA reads TGCAGCGTTGAAAGTGACAGGGGCCCCTCCTACGAGCAGTACTTC.

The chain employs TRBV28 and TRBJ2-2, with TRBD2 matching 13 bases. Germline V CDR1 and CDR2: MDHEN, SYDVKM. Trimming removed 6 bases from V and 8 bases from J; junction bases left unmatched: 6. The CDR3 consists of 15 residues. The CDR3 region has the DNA TGTGCCAGCAGGCCTACGGGACTAGCGGGAGGGGAGCTGTTTTTT. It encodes CASRPTGLAGGELFF.

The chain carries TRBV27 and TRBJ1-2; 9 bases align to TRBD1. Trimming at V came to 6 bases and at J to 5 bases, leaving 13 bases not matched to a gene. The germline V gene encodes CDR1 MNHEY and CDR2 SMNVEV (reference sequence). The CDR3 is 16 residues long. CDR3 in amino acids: CASRAITGQGGYGYTF. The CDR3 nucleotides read TGTGCCAGCAGGGCAATAACGGGACAGGGAGGATATGGCTACACCTTC.

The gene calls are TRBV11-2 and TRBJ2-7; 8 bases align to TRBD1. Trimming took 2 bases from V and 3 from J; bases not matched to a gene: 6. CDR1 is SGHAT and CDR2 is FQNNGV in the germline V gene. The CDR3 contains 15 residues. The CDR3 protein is CASSLNYRGNYEQYF. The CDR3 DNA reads TGTGCCAGCAGCTTAAACTACAGGGGGAACTACGAGCAGTACTTC. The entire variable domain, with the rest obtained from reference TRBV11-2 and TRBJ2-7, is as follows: EAGVAQSPRYKIIEKRQSVAFWCNPISGHATLYWYQQILGQGPKLLIQFQNNGVVDDSQLPKDRFSAERLKGVDSTLKIQPAKLEDSAVYLCASSLNYRGNYEQYFGPGTRLTVT.

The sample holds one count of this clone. The CDR3 reads CASSFTTPKLTEQFF. CDR3 sequence (DNA): TGTGCCAGCAGCTTCACGACTCCAAAACTCACTGAGCAGTTCTTC. V usage is TRBV7-2 and J usage is TRBJ2-1; D uncertain. CDR3 length: 15 residues. V lost 3 bases, J lost 9 bases, and 18 bases lay in between. Germline CDR1 SGHTA, CDR2 FQGNSA.